This record looks at one T cell receptor beta chain sequence and its context. The clone's antigen remains unknown. Qualities for individual bases were not recorded, and no much larger clone is one base off. The entry originates in a study of blood T cell repertoires in COVID-19 (TCRdb year 2020). In the study overall: Samples from collaborators originated in the United States, Italy and Spain and spanned both the acute and convalescent phases of COVID-19. Where available, HLA class I and class II types were taken from metadata supplied by the sample provider and were not determined by assay-based typing. The dataset comprised deeply sampled blood TCRbeta repertoires from subjects exposed to, actively infected with, or recovered from COVID-19. The samples were drawn from two sources: the first 160 participants of the ongoing ImmuneRACE study, and 1,000 to 1,500 subjects contributed by 6 global collaborators. The prospective study material was composed of cDNA or gDNA derived from T cells, B-cell-depleted T cells, or PBMCs. Sample metadata almost always included a de-identified subject ID, COVID-19 status, age in years and sex. The repertoires were released in a freely available public database meant as a resource for research on the immune response to SARS-CoV-2. Paper-wide results and their limitations: The quantity of clinical and demographic metadata differed by source and by participant and was supplied without curation.

Collaborating institutions collected whole blood in K2EDTA tubes following their own protocols. For TCRbeta analysis, collaborators shipped samples in one of three forms: frozen whole blood, isolated PBMCs, or DNA extracted from either of those sample types. CDR1 and CDR2 are read off the germline V gene as MNHEY and SVGAGI. Inclusive of the bounding cysteine and phenylalanine, the CDR3 is 14 residues long. The sequence is cut down to CDR3 DNA, 42 bases in frame from base 1. V drops 6 bases and J drops 1 base, leaving 11 bases in between. TCRbeta CDR3 regions were amplified from genomic DNA using the immunoSEQ Assay, a bias-controlled multiplex PCR. On the authors' methods: The number of nucleated cells in each sample was estimated from the amplification of reference gene primers within the assay. To quantify the absolute abundance of each unique TCRbeta CDR3 rearrangement, sequence reads were collapsed and filtered. Productive Simpson clonality was computed per sample as the square root of Simpson's diversity index over productive rearrangements. Not all clones reach the TCRdb copy of this immuneACCESS table, which keeps in-frame sequences only. Checked studies attribute under half of the gap to unresolved V genes and leave the rest unexplained. V, J and clone size are those of that table, while D and trimming were read from the DNA. The sample contains under 300,000 clones, roughly 80% of them found a single time. The biggest ten clones account for around 3.3% of the sample.

The rearranged chain carries TRBV6-5 and TRBJ2-3; D gene: possibly TRBD2, on 6 matching bases. The TCR sequence derives from a woman between 18 and 29 years old with acute or convalescent COVID-19. The sequencing sample was made of peripheral blood. Here is the DNA: TGTGCCAGCAGAACCGGGGGTGGCACAGATACGCAGTATTTT. Translated, it reads CASRTGGGTDTQYF.